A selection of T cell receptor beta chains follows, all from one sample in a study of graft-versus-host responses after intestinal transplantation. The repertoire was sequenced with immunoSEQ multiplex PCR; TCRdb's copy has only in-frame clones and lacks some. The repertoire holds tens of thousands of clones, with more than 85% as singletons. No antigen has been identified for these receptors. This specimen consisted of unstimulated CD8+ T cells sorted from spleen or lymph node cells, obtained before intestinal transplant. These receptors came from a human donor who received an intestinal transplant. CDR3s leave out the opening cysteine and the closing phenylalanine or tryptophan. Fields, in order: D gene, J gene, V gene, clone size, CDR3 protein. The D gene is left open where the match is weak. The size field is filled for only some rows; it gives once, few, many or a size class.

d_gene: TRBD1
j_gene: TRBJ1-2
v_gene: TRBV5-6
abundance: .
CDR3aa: ASSLGQGTHGYT

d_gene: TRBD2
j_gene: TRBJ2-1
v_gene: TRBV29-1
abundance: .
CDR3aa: SVVAGGRVDEQF

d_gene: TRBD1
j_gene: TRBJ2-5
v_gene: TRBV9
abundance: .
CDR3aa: ASSAEGGPETQY

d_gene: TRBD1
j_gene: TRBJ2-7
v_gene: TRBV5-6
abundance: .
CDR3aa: ASSGGQGNYEQY

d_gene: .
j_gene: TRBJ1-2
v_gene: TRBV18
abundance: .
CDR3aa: ASSPYREGTNYGYT

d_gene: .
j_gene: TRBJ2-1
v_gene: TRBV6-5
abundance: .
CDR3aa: ASSLRGYNEQF

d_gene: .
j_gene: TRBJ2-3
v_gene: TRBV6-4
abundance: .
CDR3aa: ASSTREADTQY

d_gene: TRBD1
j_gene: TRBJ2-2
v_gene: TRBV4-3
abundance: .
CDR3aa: ASSSDREPGELF

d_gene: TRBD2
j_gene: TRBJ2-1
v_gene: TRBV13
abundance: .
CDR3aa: ASSLTSGGYNEQF

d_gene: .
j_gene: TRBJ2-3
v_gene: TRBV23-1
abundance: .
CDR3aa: ASGRTAYTDTQY

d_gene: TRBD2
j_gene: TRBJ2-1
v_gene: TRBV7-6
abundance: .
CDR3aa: ASSQTSGGESRNEQF

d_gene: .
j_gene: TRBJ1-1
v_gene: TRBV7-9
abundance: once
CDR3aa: ASSLIGGNTEAF

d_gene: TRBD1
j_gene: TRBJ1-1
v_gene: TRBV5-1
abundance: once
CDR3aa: ASSFRGLNTEAF

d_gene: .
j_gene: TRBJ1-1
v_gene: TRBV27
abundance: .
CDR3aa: ASQTGSRQGEAF

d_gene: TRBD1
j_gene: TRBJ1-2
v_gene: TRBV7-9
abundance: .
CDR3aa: ASSAGQGLINYGYT

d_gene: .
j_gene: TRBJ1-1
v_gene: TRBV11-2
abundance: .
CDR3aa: ASSLGAGTEAF

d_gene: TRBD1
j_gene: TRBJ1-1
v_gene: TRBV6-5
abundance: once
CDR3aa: ASSRTGGRTEAF